This T cell receptor beta chain emerged from a study of shared clonotypes between healthy human individuals. Replicate PCRs run on sorted subsets employed around 200 ng DNA, 25,000 to 35,000 T cell genomes. Assay used: immunoSEQ multiplex PCR; TCRdb lists only in-frame clones, some missing. The sample includes approximately 2,200,000 clones, approximately 94% of them seen just once. The study, taken as a whole, reports: Rarefaction curves obtained for sorted subsets showed sequencing incomplete despite large depth. Of the naive CD4 clonotypes, around 4.8% were shared across a handful of donors.

CDR1 and CDR2 (germline): SGHAT, FQNNGV. V gave up 2 bases and J gave up 5 bases, with 12 bases separating them. The CDR3 spans 14 residues. Naive CD8 cells lacked CD45RO, underwent positive selection for CCR7 and left out terminally differentiated effector memory CD45RA+ cells. This clone was counted once. The target antigen is unknown. The sequencing input was naive CD8+ T cells from PBMCs. The receptor comes from a man aged 18 to 30 in good health. Some clones in this sample may be carry-over from other donors' samples. V and J are TRBV11-2 and TRBJ1-2; D is unresolved. The CDR3: CASSLLNYIYGYTF. The DNA of the CDR3 is TGTGCCAGCAGCTTACTTAACTACATTTATGGCTACACCTTC.